Shown below are 24 T cell receptor beta chains from a single sample sequenced in a study of Ad26.COV2.S vaccination and SARS-CoV-2 variants. Sequencing was performed with immunoSEQ multiplex PCR; in TCRdb, only in-frame clones are kept and a portion is missing. The sample holds around 94,000 clones, around 82% seen once. This specimen consisted of peripheral blood, obtained after recovery from COVID-19. These receptors originate from a human donor who had recovered from COVID-19.

In this sample, this clone turned up many times. This sequence joins TRBV10-1 and TRBJ2-3; 12 positions match TRBD2. Unmatched junction bases numbered 5, after V lost 8 bases and J lost 8 bases. Germline V gene lookup returns CDR1 WNHNN and CDR2 SYGVQD (reference sequence). CDR3 length equals 13 residues. The CDR3 sequence is CASGTSGLGTQYF. In DNA form, the CDR3 reads TGCGCCAGCGGGACTAGCGGGCTCGGTACGCAGTATTTT.

V and J are TRBV5-5 and TRBJ1-5; D is perhaps TRBD1 (6 bases). Germline V lookup: CDR1 SGHKS, CDR2 YYEKEE (reference sequence). The CDR3 totals 14 residues. The ends were cut back, 1 base at V and 7 bases at J, with 12 bases in the middle. The CDR3 nucleotides are TGTGCCAGCAGCTTGTCAGGGGAGGGGCAGCCCCAGCATTTT. It yields the protein CASSLSGEGQPQHF.

The chain is built from TRBV7-9 and TRBJ2-5, with 7 bases matching TRBD1. Germline lookup yields CDR1 SEHNR and CDR2 FQNEAQ (reference sequence). V lost 5 bases, J lost 1 base, and 7 bases stayed unmatched. This CDR3 contains 15 residues. CDR3 region: CASSQGVDPQETQYF. CDR3 in DNA: TGTGCCAGCAGCCAGGGGGTGGATCCCCAAGAGACCCAGTACTTC.

The chain uses TRBV9 and TRBJ1-4; TRBD1 agrees at 10 bases. V trimming: 0 bases; J trimming: 7 bases; junction bases outside the gene matches: 0. The CDR3 runs 14 residues. Germline CDR1 reads SGDLS; CDR2 reads YYNGEE. Here the CDR3 DNA reads TGTGCCAGCAGCGTAGGGACAGGGGGTGAAAAACTGTTTTTT. The encoded protein is CASSVGTGGEKLFF.

The chain employs TRBV13 and TRBJ2-3, with 7 bases lining up with TRBD2. The CDR3 is made up of 16 amino acids. CDR1 and CDR2 (germline): PRHDT, FYEKMQ (reference sequence). Trimming at V came to 5 bases and at J to 5 bases, leaving 13 bases not matched to a gene. CDR3 sequence (DNA): TGTGCCAGCAGCCACCTCGGGACTAACCCTCGAGATACGCAGTATTTT. It translates to CASSHLGTNPRDTQYF.

This clone was detected once. The genes are TRBV2 and TRBJ1-4; D is perhaps TRBD1 (5 bases). V was trimmed by 7 bases and J by 0 bases, leaving 12 bases between them. Germline lookup yields CDR1 SNHLY and CDR2 FYNNEI. The CDR3 is 15 amino acids. The CDR3 spells CASMRQPATNEKLFF. The CDR3 DNA follows: TGTGCCAGCATGAGACAGCCGGCAACTAATGAAAAACTGTTTTTT.

The gene calls are TRBV7-9 and TRBJ2-5, with D possibly being TRBD1 or TRBD2 (5 bases each). The CDR3 is 15 amino acids. Germline V gives CDR1 SEHNR, CDR2 FQNEAQ (reference sequence). Between the trimmed V and J ends, which lost 1 base and 9 bases, there was a span of 18 bases. The chain's CDR3 is CASSLETPSEGPQYF. In DNA, the CDR3 is TGTGCCAGCAGCTTAGAAACCCCTAGTGAGGGGCCCCAGTACTTC.

Only one count was recorded for this clone. The chain uses TRBV28 and TRBJ1-4, with D perhaps TRBD1 (6 bases). Germline V gene data show CDR1 as MDHEN and CDR2 as SYDVKM. This CDR3 is 16 amino acids long. Trimming removed 8 bases from V and 2 bases from J, with 18 bases in between. The CDR3 DNA sequence: TGTGCCAGCCTTAAAGTTATTGACAGGACTAATGAAAAACTGTTTTTT. Translation gives CASLKVIDRTNEKLFF. Variable domain in full (rest from reference TRBV28 and TRBJ1-4): DVKVTQSSRYLVKRTGEKVFLECVQDMDHENMFWYRQDPGLGLRLIYFSYDVKMKEKGDIPEGYSVSREKKERFSLILESASTNQTSMYLCASLKVIDRTNEKLFFGSGTQLSVL.

This clone was found a few times. This rearrangement joins TRBV6-5 to TRBJ2-1; the D call may be TRBD1 or TRBD2 (5 bases each). There are 11 residues in the CDR3. The V end lost 6 bases, the J end lost 6 bases, and 6 bases lay between the germline ends. The germline V gene has CDR1 MNHEY and CDR2 SVGAGI. The DNA for the CDR3 is TGTGCCAGCAGCGGGGCCAATGAGCAGTTCTTC. Translation gives CASSGANEQFF.

The gene calls are TRBV3-1 (or the pseudogene TRBV3-2) and TRBJ2-5, with D perhaps assigned TRBD1 or TRBD2 (5 bases each). V was trimmed by 4 bases and J by 5 bases, leaving 8 bases between them. The CDR3 extends over 12 amino acids. Germline CDR1 LGHDT, CDR2 YNNKEL (reference sequence). The CDR3 bases are TGTGCCAGCAGCCCTTGGGGGGAGACCCAGTACTTC. Its protein is CASSPWGETQYF.

Regarding this clone: The same CDR3 arises from other DNA sequences in this sample as well. J is TRBJ1-2 and V is TRBV20-1, with D unclear. Germline V CDR1 and CDR2: DFQATT, SNEGSKA (reference sequence). V was pared by 2 bases and J by 6 bases, with 7 bases between. The CDR3 covers 11 residues. CDR3 residues: CSARTGDGYTF. The DNA of the CDR3 is TGCAGTGCTAGAACCGGGGATGGCTACACCTTC.

The chain carries TRBV21-1 and TRBJ1-4; TRBD1 reflects the table's D call only, with no check against the DNA. TRBV21-1 is shown as a pseudogene. The CDR3 length is 15 residues. The CDR3 nucleotides are TGTGCCAGCAGCAAAGATTTGGACGACCAGGGAAAACTGTTTTTT. Its protein is CASSKDLDDQGKLFF.

The rearrangement joins TRBV30 to TRBJ2-2; no clear D gene. The CDR3 is 14 amino acids. Germline-derived CDR1 and CDR2 are GTSNPN and SVGIG (reference sequence). Between the trimmed V and J ends, which lost 1 base and 0 bases, there was a span of 6 bases. Written as DNA, the CDR3 is TGTGCCTGGAGTGAAGGCGCGAACACCGGGGAGCTGTTTTTT. It specifies CAWSEGANTGELFF.

The chain recombines TRBV6-5 with TRBJ2-2; 7 bases match TRBD2. The CDR3 consists of 15 residues. Germline loops: CDR1 MNHEY, CDR2 SVGAGI. The junction had 10 bases not matched to a gene; V was cut back by 6 bases and J by 6 bases. CDR3 in amino acids: CASSLGGVRPGELFF. The CDR3 DNA reads TGTGCCAGCAGCCTTGGGGGGGTAAGGCCCGGGGAGCTGTTTTTT.

In DNA form, the CDR3 reads TGTGCCAGCAGTTTAATAGCGGGGGGGCATGTGACCCAGTACTTC. Amino acids: CASSLIAGGHVTQYF. This chain uses TRBV28 with TRBJ2-5; 11 bases are shared with TRBD2. The germline gives CDR1 MDHEN, CDR2 SYDVKM. The junction had 6 bases not matched to a gene; V was cut back by 2 bases and J by 7 bases. This CDR3 has 15 amino acids.

This rearrangement joins TRBV6-2 or TRBV6-3 to TRBJ2-6; D not certain. Deletions cut 5 bases from V and 4 bases from J, with 9 bases between. Germline V gene sequence: CDR1 MNHEY, CDR2 SVGEGT. The CDR3 loop spans 14 amino acids. This CDR3 reads CASSLSRGANVLTF. The DNA of the CDR3 is TGTGCCAGCAGTCTGTCACGGGGGGCCAACGTCCTGACTTTC.

Notes on this clone: The junction does not match germline at one end; this may be a read error. J is TRBJ1-3 and V is TRBV5-1, with a possible D match to TRBD1 (5 bases). Germline CDR1 reads SGHRS; CDR2 reads YFSETQ. This CDR3 is 16 amino acids long. CDR3 protein: CASSLMARTPGNTICF. CDR3 bases: TGCGCCAGCAGCTTGATGGCCCGGACACCTGGAAACACCATATGTTTT.

CDR3 sequence: CASRLAGGNEQFF. The DNA for the CDR3 is TGTGCCAGCAGGCTCGCAGGGGGTAATGAGCAGTTCTTC. The rearrangement joins TRBV3-1 (or the pseudogene TRBV3-2) to TRBJ2-1, with 7 bases matching TRBD1. The CDR3 is 13 residues long. V gave up 6 bases and J gave up 7 bases; unmatched junction bases: 6. Germline CDR1 reads LGHDT; CDR2 reads YNNKEL (reference sequence).

This clone was seen just once. The chain joins TRBV6-5 to TRBJ1-2; no definite D call. In germline, CDR1 is MNHEY, CDR2 SVGAGI. Trimming left V 7 bases short and J 1 base short, with 16 bases between. There are 15 residues in the CDR3. The CDR3 region is CASIPGRGFNYGYTF. In DNA, the CDR3 is TGTGCCAGCATTCCCGGCCGGGGATTTAACTATGGCTACACCTTC.

The chain carries TRBV7-6 and TRBJ2-5; a possible D gene is TRBD2 (5 bases). V gave up 1 base and J gave up 1 base, with 10 bases separating them. The CDR3 is 15 residues long. Per the germline V gene, CDR1 is SGHVS and CDR2 is FNYEAQ. The CDR3 spells CASSLGVAGQETQYF. CDR3 coding DNA: TGTGCCAGCAGCTTAGGGGTTGCGGGCCAAGAGACCCAGTACTTC.

The chain links TRBV30 to TRBJ2-5; a possible D gene is TRBD2 (6 bases). V was shortened by 3 bases and J by 5 bases, with 13 bases between the two germline ends. CDR3 length: 13 residues. Germline V gene sequence: CDR1 GTSNPN, CDR2 SVGIG (reference sequence). This chain's CDR3 is CAWRSGPGETQYF. CDR3 in DNA: TGTGCCTGGAGGAGCGGGCCGGGCGAGACCCAGTACTTC.

In this sample, this clone turned up a few times. The rearrangement links TRBV10-3 to TRBJ2-7, with D unclear. The CDR3 is 13 amino acids. Germline lookup yields CDR1 ENHRY and CDR2 SYGVKD. V dropped 3 bases and J dropped 1 base, with 7 bases sitting between them. CDR3 loop: CAISEIPSYEQYF. The CDR3 DNA sequence: TGTGCCATCAGTGAAATACCTTCCTACGAGCAGTACTTC.

The chain employs TRBV11-2 and TRBJ2-3; D is unresolved. The V gene lost 5 bases and the J gene lost 0 bases, with 12 bases spanning the gap. Germline V lookup: CDR1 SGHAT, CDR2 FQNNGV. This CDR3 spans 15 amino acids. The CDR3: CASSPLGSSTDTQYF. For the CDR3, the DNA is TGTGCCAGCAGCCCCCTGGGGTCTAGCACAGATACGCAGTATTTT.

A few counts support this clone. The rearrangement joins TRBV12-5 to TRBJ1-1; D unclear. The CDR3 length is 12 residues. Germline lookup yields CDR1 LGHNT and CDR2 FRNRAP. The CDR3 protein is CASTDGAGEAFF. In DNA form, the CDR3 reads TGTGCGAGCACCGACGGCGCCGGTGAAGCTTTCTTT.